Following are 20 T cell receptor beta chains from one sample sequenced in a study of T cells after yellow fever vaccination. TCRdb analysed the 5' RACE reads with MiXCR anew, one entry per CDR3 protein. The sample carries over 150,000 distinct CDR3 sequences, approximately 6.2% recorded once. This specimen consisted of CD4+ T cells sorted from PBMCs, obtained on the day of the first yellow fever vaccination. The receptors originated from a man between 18 and 29 years old who received the YFV17D yellow fever vaccine.

Many counts were recorded for this clonotype. The V and J genes are TRBV12-3 or TRBV12-4 and TRBJ1-4; D gene unclear. V gave up 7 bases and J gave up 4 bases, with 13 bases separating them. The CDR3 has 14 amino acids. For the CDR3, the DNA is TGTGCCAGCAAAGTGGATGCCCATAATGAAAAACTGTTTTTT. The encoded protein is CASKVDAHNEKLFF.

This clonotype was observed many times. The V call is TRBV6-2 or TRBV6-3, the J call TRBJ2-5, with 7 bases matching TRBD1. The CDR3 sequence is 15 residues long. V shed 2 bases and J 2 bases; nucleotides not matched to a gene: 5. Germline CDR1 reads MNHEY; CDR2 reads SVGEGT. The CDR3 sequence is CASSYPGQPQETQYF. The DNA of the CDR3 is TGTGCCAGCAGTTACCCGGGACAGCCACAAGAGACCCAGTACTTC.

As to this clonotype: It may be a read error: a sequence one base away is much more abundant. The chain carries TRBV2 and TRBJ2-2, with a tentative D call TRBD2 (5 bases). The germline V and J ends were trimmed by 11 bases and 5 bases, with 15 bases remaining between them. This CDR3 has 13 residues. Germline values: CDR1 SNHLY, CDR2 FYNNEI. DNA for the CDR3: TGTGCCTGCACCCCTGGAGGAACCGGGGAGCTGTTTTTT. It encodes CACTPGGTGELFF.

This clonotype was counted a few times. The V and J genes are TRBV5-1 and TRBJ1-5, with D unresolved. Germline-derived CDR1 and CDR2 are SGHRS and YFSETQ. This CDR3 is built from 15 residues. The V gene lost 0 bases and the J gene lost 0 bases, with 7 bases spanning the gap. The CDR3 protein is CASSLDGSSNQPQHF. Written as DNA, the CDR3 is TGCGCCAGCAGCTTGGACGGGTCTAGCAATCAGCCCCAGCATTTT. The full variable domain, its missing parts supplied by reference TRBV5-1 and TRBJ1-5, is KAGVTQTPRYLIKTRGQQVTLSCSPISGHRSVSWYQQTPGQGLQFLFEYFSETQRNKGNFPGRFSGRQFSNSRSEMNVSTLELGDSALYLCASSLDGSSNQPQHFGDGTRLSIL.

This clonotype was counted many times. J is TRBJ1-1 and V is TRBV5-1, with a possible D match to TRBD1 (5 bases). The CDR3 length is 14 residues. Trimming left V 4 bases short and J 1 base short, with 11 bases between. Germline V gene sequence: CDR1 SGHRS, CDR2 YFSETQ. The CDR3 sequence: CASSESGANTEAFF. CDR3 nucleotides: TGCGCCAGCAGCGAATCCGGGGCGAACACTGAAGCTTTCTTT.

The chain carries TRBV5-1 and TRBJ1-2; possible D gene TRBD1, 5 bases. Germline V lookup: CDR1 SGHRS, CDR2 YFSETQ. The CDR3 sequence is 15 residues long. Trimming stripped 3 bases from V and 6 bases from J, with 18 bases between. CDR3 in amino acids: CASSSSTAGGDGYTF. The CDR3 bases are TGCGCCAGCAGCTCCTCGACAGCCGGGGGGGATGGCTACACCTTC.

This clonotype was detected a few times. The chain employs TRBV7-2 and TRBJ2-5; possibly TRBD2 for D (6 bases). Germline CDR1 is SGHTA and CDR2 is FQGNSA. Trimming removed 1 base at V and 4 bases at J, with 13 bases between. The CDR3 covers 15 residues. CDR3 nucleotides: TGTGCCAGCAGCTTAGTGTCGGTGCGGGGAGAGACCCAGTACTTC. It encodes CASSLVSVRGETQYF.

In its sample, this clonotype was seen many times. This chain joins TRBV5-1 and TRBJ1-2; D not resolved. Germline V lookup: CDR1 SGHRS, CDR2 YFSETQ. The V gene lost 0 bases and the J gene lost 4 bases, with 10 bases spanning the gap. The CDR3 is made up of 14 amino acids. Here the CDR3 DNA reads TGCGCCAGCAGCTTGGAATCAGGTGCCTATGGCTACACCTTC. Residues: CASSLESGAYGYTF. Full variable domain (rest looked up from reference TRBV5-1 and TRBJ1-2): KAGVTQTPRYLIKTRGQQVTLSCSPISGHRSVSWYQQTPGQGLQFLFEYFSETQRNKGNFPGRFSGRQFSNSRSEMNVSTLELGDSALYLCASSLESGAYGYTFGSGTRLTVV.

This clonotype was detected a few times. The rearrangement joins TRBV7-9 to TRBJ1-6; the D is unclear. The ends were cut back, 5 bases at V and 0 bases at J, with 5 bases in the middle. The CDR3 length is 14 residues. CDR1 is SEHNR, CDR2 FQNEAQ, per germline (reference sequence). The DNA for the CDR3 is TGTGCCAGCAGCGAGGACTCCTATAATTCACCCCTCCACTTT. Residues: CASSEDSYNSPLHF. The full variable domain, in which reference TRBV7-9 and TRBJ1-6 provide the parts outside the CDR3, is DTGVSQNPRHKITKRGQNVTFRCDPISEHNRLYWYRQTLGQGPEFLTYFQNEAQLEKSRLLSDRFSAERPKGSFSTLEIQRTEQGDSAMYLCASSEDSYNSPLHFGNGTRLTVT.

V and J are TRBV20-1 and TRBJ1-4; the D is unclear. V lost 3 bases and J 8 bases, leaving 13 bases between the germline ends. Germline CDR1 and CDR2: DFQATT and SNEGSKA (reference sequence). The CDR3 length is 13 residues. This chain's CDR3 is CSASVRVDEKLFF. CDR3 in DNA: TGCAGTGCTAGCGTTCGGGTCGACGAAAAACTGTTTTTT.

This clonotype was picked up a small number of times. The V call is TRBV7-2, the J call TRBJ1-3; D is unresolved. The germline CDR1 and CDR2 sequences are SGHTA and FQGNSA. The CDR3 is 15 amino acids. V was shortened by 0 bases and J by 0 bases, with 6 bases between the two germline ends. CDR3 DNA: TGTGCCAGCAGCTTAGCCAGTAGCTCTGGAAACACCATATATTTT. It encodes CASSLASSSGNTIYF. Looking up the rest from reference TRBV7-2 and TRBJ1-3 gives the full variable domain: GAGVSQSPSNKVTEKGKDVELRCDPISGHTALYWYRQSLGQGLEFLIYFQGNSAPDKSGLPSDRFSAERTGGSVSTLTIQRTQQEDSAVYLCASSLASSSGNTIYFGEGSWLTVV.

This clonotype came up a few times. The V and J genes are TRBV18 and TRBJ1-2; the match to TRBD1 covers 8 bases. V lost 6 bases to trimming and J lost 6 bases; unmatched junction nucleotides: 15. The CDR3 spans 16 residues. Germline V gene sequence: CDR1 KGHSH, CDR2 LQKENI. CDR3 residues: CASSRQSGQGRDGYTF. The CDR3 nucleotides are TGTGCCAGCTCCCGGCAGAGTGGACAGGGACGTGATGGCTACACCTTC.

The chain combines TRBV5-1 with TRBJ2-3, with 10 positions matching TRBD2. The CDR3 is 17 amino acids. CDR1 is SGHRS and CDR2 is YFSETQ in the germline V gene. After removal of 1 base from V and 4 bases from J, the junction contained 9 bases not matched to a gene. The CDR3 nucleotides read TGCGCCAGCAGCTTGCCTCGAGCGGGGGGGATTGCAGATACGCAGTATTTT. Protein: CASSLPRAGGIADTQYF.

This clonotype was seen ten or more times. The V and J genes are TRBV7-9 and TRBJ1-1, with D unresolved. With 2 bases removed from V and 10 bases from J, the gap between germline ends came to 11 bases. This CDR3 region has 12 residues. The germline V gene encodes CDR1 SEHNR and CDR2 FQNEAQ (reference sequence). The DNA of the CDR3 is TGTGCCAGCAGCTTATATGGGTCAGGAGCTTTCTTT. Protein product: CASSLYGSGAFF.

This clonotype has a count of ten or more. The chain has TRBV2 and TRBJ2-2; TRBD2 matches at 12 bases. V trimming: 5 bases; J trimming: 2 bases; junction bases outside the gene matches: 9. The CDR3 runs to 18 residues. Germline CDR1 and CDR2: SNHLY and FYNNEI. DNA of the CDR3: TGTGCCAGCAGTTCCCTAGCGGGGGGGCCGGCAAACACCGGGGAGCTGTTTTTT. Its translation is CASSSLAGGPANTGELFF. The entire variable domain, with the rest obtained from reference TRBV2 and TRBJ2-2, is as follows: EPEVTQTPSHQVTQMGQEVILRCVPISNHLYFYWYRQILGQKVEFLVSFYNNEISEKSEIFDDQFSVERPDGSNFTLKIRSTKLEDSAMYFCASSSLAGGPANTGELFFGEGSRLTVL.

CDR3 protein: CASRQNQETQYF. CDR3 sequence (DNA): TGCGCCAGCCGACAGAATCAAGAGACCCAGTACTTC. The genes are TRBV5-1 and TRBJ2-5; possible D gene TRBD1, 5 bases. Trimming removed 7 bases at V and 2 bases at J, with 9 bases between. The CDR3 runs 12 residues. The germline V gene has CDR1 SGHRS and CDR2 YFSETQ.

The J gene is TRBJ2-1, the V gene TRBV24-1; 7 nucleotides agree with TRBD1. This CDR3 region has 13 residues. The J segment lost 10 bases and the V segment lost 2 bases, leaving 4 bases of the junction unmatched. Per germline, CDR1 KGHDR and CDR2 SFDVKD. The CDR3 coding sequence is TGTGCCACCAGTGATTCGGACAGGTGGGAGCAGTTCTTC. This translates into CATSDSDRWEQFF.

This clonotype was recorded at least ten times. The chain recombines TRBV20-1 with TRBJ2-7, with TRBD2 matching over 10 bases. CDR1 and CDR2 (germline): DFQATT, SNEGSKA (reference sequence). The trim removed 6 bases at V and 1 base at J, leaving 12 bases unmatched. The CDR3 sequence is 16 residues long. The CDR3 DNA reads TGCAGTGCCCCTCCCCTAAGCGGGGGGGCGTCCTACGAGCAGTACTTC. Translation gives CSAPPLSGGASYEQYF.

Concerning this clonotype itself: A read error may account for a junction end that differs from germline. V gene TRBV19 combines with J gene TRBJ2-2, with D possibly TRBD1 on 6 matching bases. The germline gives CDR1 LNHDA, CDR2 SQIVND (reference sequence). The CDR3 runs 16 residues. CDR3 sequence reads: CASSMERGSNTGELFF. Written as DNA, the CDR3 is TGTGCAAGTAGTATGGAGAGGGGGTCGAACACCGGGGAGCTGTTTTTT.

This clonotype was counted many times. The rearrangement links TRBV6-1 to TRBJ1-5; 8 bases align to TRBD1. Germline V gives CDR1 MNHNS, CDR2 SASEGT. V lost 6 bases to trimming and J lost 4 bases; unmatched junction nucleotides: 8. CDR3 length: 15 residues. The CDR3 here is CASRRTGTGNQPQHF. The CDR3 DNA is TGTGCCAGCAGACGGACAGGGACGGGAAATCAGCCCCAGCATTTT.